This TCR beta chain came from a study of blood T cells in healthy people across ages (dated by TCRdb to between 2014 and 2016). Looking at the study overall: In model experiments, template switching captured about one uniquely barcoded TCR beta cDNA molecule for every two T cells. The study measured age-related changes in TCR beta repertoire diversity using deep sequencing normalized with unique cDNA molecular identifiers. The donors were divided into four age groups: young (average approximately 17 years), middle-aged (about 39), aged (about 61) and long-lived (about 80). To avoid experimental bias, donors of different ages were distributed randomly across sequencing lanes. For two donors (one aged 18 to 30 and one aged 80 or older), the study analyzed two additional independent replicas of 1 million unique cDNA reads from the same blood draw.

The donors were a few dozen Caucasian individuals from Russia, aged roughly 6 to 100 years, who were systemically healthy. Roughly 11 milliliters of peripheral blood were drawn from each donor into EDTA-treated Vacutainer tubes. Ficoll-Paque density-gradient centrifugation was used to isolate PBMCs, with at least 6 million obtained per sample. Trizol reagent was used to extract total RNA from PBMCs, with at least 5.5 micrograms per sample. For every donor, flow cytometry on a PBMC aliquot measured the percentage of naive CD45RAhigh/CD27high T cells. The library was prepared using 5' RACE. Reads for this sample came from an Illumina HiSeq 2500. The second PCR ran for about 6 to 12 cycles and used a J-beta primer mix along with a sample-barcoded 5' primer. A template-switch 5' adaptor carrying 12 random nucleotides introduced a unique molecular identifier onto each TCR beta cDNA molecule. Each sample yielded at least 2.5 million CDR3-containing paired-end reads. First-strand cDNA was synthesized from all RNA with the Mint cDNA synthesis kit, primed by a TRBC-specific oligonucleotide. Following uracil-DNA glycosylase treatment, a first 18-cycle PCR with universal primers M1SS and BC2_uni_R was performed on all cDNA. The paper's processing steps were these. Each sample was normalized by randomly selecting 1 million high-quality reads, each carrying a distinct molecular identifier. Reads sharing molecular identifiers were discarded rather than binned into consensus sequences. CDR3 identification, clonotype clustering and error correction used MiTCR with a Q25 quality threshold and the strictest error-elimination algorithm. A nonparametric unseen species model using Euler transformation provided a lower-bound estimate of total TCR beta diversity. The public sequencing data were trimmed at Q25 with fastp and processed into clonotypes with MiXCR by TCRdb, which kept only in-frame beta chains. Here each entry gathers all rows of one CDR3 protein and keeps the most common genes and DNA. In this record, the V and J calls reflect TCRdb's handling and not the investigators' own analysis. The sample table lists over a million distinct CDR3 sequences, 59% of them with a count of one. The leading ten clones occupy about 6.3% of the sample.

V is clipped by 2 bases and J by 0 bases, and the sequence between their germline boundaries is 14 bases long. There are 16 amino acids in the CDR3, from cysteine to phenylalanine inclusive. The entry retains the CDR3 DNA only, 48 bases that are in frame from base 1. The germline V gene (reference sequence) provides CDR1 SGHAT and CDR2 FQDESV. Details on this clonotype: No cognate antigen has been identified for it. No base quality information exists; no much larger clone differs at one position.

The paper's findings and limits, for the study overall: The percentage of naive T cells measured by flow cytometry correlated strongly with observed TCR beta diversity. Compared with the aged group, more naive CD4+ T cells, fewer expanded clones and increased TCR diversity were shown by the long-lived group, suggesting age selection. Total diversity estimates from one million sequenced T cells were considered lower bounds and underestimates. As age increased, observed TCR beta diversity per million T cells dropped in a roughly linear way, and a significant reduction was already evident by age about 40. Because profiling used bulk unsorted PBMCs, naive and antigen-experienced compartments could not be compared conclusively. Because the CMV infection status of the donors was unknown, age-related changes in expanded clonotypes may potentially have been confounded.

This TCR came from a man aged 18 to 30 in good health. The material sequenced was blood. This chain joins TRBV11-1 to TRBJ2-7; possibly the D gene is TRBD1, per 6 matching bases. The CDR3 is CASSLSSDSTSYEQYF. The base sequence is TGTGCCAGCAGCTTATCCTCGGACAGTACCTCCTACGAGCAGTACTTC.